The 31 T cell receptor beta chains below come from one sample, sequenced in a study of blood T cell repertoires in COVID-19. Assay used: immunoSEQ multiplex PCR; TCRdb lists only in-frame clones, some missing. This sample has about 100,000 clones; 80% to 95% occur once, and the top ten carry around 2.1%. The sequenced sample consisted of peripheral blood. Source of these receptors: a man aged 50-59 years with active COVID-19.

The chain recombines TRBV5-4 with TRBJ2-5, with a possible D match to TRBD1 (6 bases). This CDR3 contains 14 residues. Trimming left V 0 bases short and J 5 bases short, with 11 bases between. Looked up from germline, CDR1 is SGHNT and CDR2 is YYREEE (reference sequence). CDR3 in DNA: TGTGCCAGCAGCTTGGTGGGGGCGGAGGAGACCCAGTACTTC. Translated: CASSLVGAEETQYF.

V is TRBV5-4 and J is TRBJ2-1; 11 bases align to TRBD2. CDR1 and CDR2 (germline): SGHNT, YYREEE (reference sequence). V lost 6 bases and J lost 4; bases outside the gene matches: 12. The CDR3 runs to 17 residues. This chain's CDR3 is CASTPGLAGGGYNEQFF. The CDR3 DNA sequence: TGTGCCAGCACCCCAGGGCTAGCGGGGGGCGGGTACAATGAGCAGTTCTTC.

This clone was seen once. The chain is built from TRBV18 and TRBJ1-1; 8 bases map to TRBD1. The CDR3 consists of 14 residues. The germline gives CDR1 KGHSH, CDR2 LQKENI. V gave up 3 bases and J gave up 0 bases; unmatched junction bases: 0. CDR3 region: CASSPDRVNTEAFF. CDR3 nucleotides: TGTGCCAGCTCACCGGACAGGGTGAACACTGAAGCTTTCTTT.

The rearrangement uses TRBV6-5 and TRBJ1-5; D might be TRBD1 (5 bases). This CDR3 comprises 13 residues. Germline lookup yields CDR1 MNHEY and CDR2 SVGAGI. V was pared by 6 bases and J by 4 bases, with 10 bases between. CDR3 nucleotides: TGTGCCAGCAGCCGACAGCAGAATCAGCCCCAGCATTTT. This sequence encodes CASSRQQNQPQHF.

This clone appeared a few times. The chain has TRBV29-1 and TRBJ1-3; 9 bases map to TRBD1. The CDR3 is 16 residues long. Germline V gene sequence: CDR1 SQVTM, CDR2 ANQGSEA. V shed 5 bases and J 1 base; nucleotides not matched to a gene: 9. CDR3 region: CSVIVRQGVSGNTIYF. The CDR3 nucleotides read TGCAGCGTTATTGTTAGACAGGGGGTATCTGGAAACACCATATATTTT.

The V gene is TRBV13, the J gene TRBJ2-1, with 11 positions matching TRBD2. V lost 3 bases, J lost 2 bases, and 6 bases stayed unmatched. The CDR3 is made up of 17 amino acids. Germline CDR1 PRHDT, CDR2 FYEKMQ (reference sequence). CDR3 in amino acids: CASSFSMTSGAYNEQFF. The CDR3 DNA reads TGTGCCAGCAGCTTTTCAATGACTAGCGGGGCCTACAATGAGCAGTTCTTC.

V is TRBV6-1 and J is TRBJ2-2; D is perhaps TRBD2 (6 bases). The CDR3 is 16 amino acids. Between the trimmed V and J ends, which lost 5 bases and 2 bases, there was a span of 15 bases. Germline V gene sequence: CDR1 MNHNS, CDR2 SASEGT. DNA of the CDR3: TGTGCCAGCAGTAAAGTGTCCGGGGGAAACACCGGGGAGCTGTTTTTT. Encoded protein: CASSKVSGGNTGELFF.

This clone was recorded once. V gene TRBV6-5 combines with J gene TRBJ1-5, with 9 bases that match TRBD1. The CDR3 consists of 14 residues. Germline V gene data show CDR1 as MNHEY and CDR2 as SVGAGI. After removal of 6 bases from V and 4 bases from J, the junction contained 4 bases not matched to a gene. CDR3 region: CASRGTGINQPQHF. The CDR3 region has the DNA TGTGCCAGCAGGGGGACAGGGATTAATCAGCCCCAGCATTTT.

The chain links TRBV24-1 to TRBJ2-1; 8 bases fit TRBD2. CDR3 size: 18 residues. The junction had 8 bases not matched to a gene; V was cut back by 2 bases and J by 0 bases. The germline CDR1 and CDR2 sequences are KGHDR and SFDVKD. In DNA, the CDR3 is TGTGCCACCAGTGATTCCGGAGTAGCGGGGAGCTCCTACAATGAGCAGTTCTTC. Translation: CATSDSGVAGSSYNEQFF.

This sequence joins TRBV28 and TRBJ2-7; D remains ambiguous. The CDR3 covers 13 residues. CDR1 is MDHEN and CDR2 is SYDVKM in the germline V gene. V dropped 8 bases and J dropped 7 bases, with 18 bases sitting between them. CDR3 region: CASRGLYHVEQYV. The CDR3 DNA sequence: TGTGCCAGCCGCGGTCTCTACCATGTGGAGCAGTACGTC.

This chain links TRBV27 with TRBJ1-6; D perhaps matches TRBD1 (5 bases). The length of the CDR3 is 14 residues. CDR1 is MNHEY, CDR2 SMNVEV, per germline (reference sequence). Trimming took 4 bases from V and 5 from J, leaving 9 bases between them. The CDR3: CASSSGRDNSPLHF. The CDR3 DNA reads TGTGCCAGCAGTTCAGGCAGGGATAATTCACCCCTCCACTTT.

The chain employs TRBV6-5 and TRBJ2-2; tentatively, D is TRBD2 (5 bases). V was shortened by 8 bases and J by 4 bases, with 14 bases between the two germline ends. Germline assignment: CDR1 MNHEY and CDR2 SVGAGI. This CDR3 has 14 amino acids. In nucleotides, the CDR3 is TGTGCCAGCGCCGGGGTTTTCGGCACCGGGGAGCTGTTTTTT. Translated: CASAGVFGTGELFF.

This clone came up once. The chain is built from TRBV10-1 and TRBJ2-3, with a tentative D call TRBD1 (5 bases). The V end lost 0 bases, the J end lost 0 bases, and 19 bases lay between the germline ends. Germline assignment: CDR1 WNHNN and CDR2 SYGVQD (reference sequence). The CDR3 extends over 19 amino acids. The DNA for the CDR3 is TGCGCCAGCAGTGAGTCACGTTACGGCATAGGGGAAAGCACAGATACGCAGTATTTT. Amino acids: CASSESRYGIGESTDTQYF.

This clone has only one observation. This chain joins TRBV10-2 and TRBJ2-2; D might be TRBD1 (6 bases). V lost 2 bases and J 3 bases, leaving 10 bases between the germline ends. CDR3 length: 15 residues. The germline CDR1 and CDR2 sequences are WSHSY and SAAADI. DNA of the CDR3: TGCGCCAGCAGTGAGACTGGGGGCTACACCGGGGAGCTGTTTTTT. Encoded protein: CASSETGGYTGELFF.

V gene TRBV10-2 combines with J gene TRBJ2-7; 7 bases are a match to TRBD1. Germline loops: CDR1 WSHSY, CDR2 SAAADI. Losses at the gene ends were 6 bases for V and 0 bases for J; bases not matched to a gene: 8. This CDR3 has 15 residues. Here the CDR3 reads CASSPEGQISYEQYF. For the CDR3, the DNA is TGCGCCAGCAGCCCAGAGGGACAGATCTCCTACGAGCAGTACTTC.

This clone was found once. The J gene is TRBJ2-3, the V gene TRBV3-1 (or the pseudogene TRBV3-2); 7 nucleotides agree with TRBD2. The V gene end was trimmed by 1 base and the J gene end by 0 bases; junction bases not matched to a gene: 1. CDR1 is LGHDT and CDR2 is YNNKEL in the germline V gene (reference sequence). The CDR3 is 15 amino acids. The CDR3 nucleotides read TGTGCCAGCAGCCAAGGACTAGCTAGCACAGATACGCAGTATTTT. It encodes CASSQGLASTDTQYF.

J is TRBJ1-3 and V is TRBV7-2, with unresolved D. The ends were cut back, 2 bases at V and 0 bases at J, with 11 bases in the middle. Germline V gene lookup returns CDR1 SGHTA and CDR2 FQGNSA. The length of the CDR3 is 16 residues. The CDR3 sequence: CASSLSAVPSGNTIYF. The CDR3 DNA sequence: TGTGCCAGCAGCTTAAGTGCAGTGCCCTCTGGAAACACCATATATTTT.

V gene TRBV6-5 combines with J gene TRBJ2-2; D is unclear. Germline-derived CDR1 and CDR2 are MNHEY and SVGAGI. Trimming removed 7 bases from V and 5 bases from J, with 8 bases in between. The CDR3 loop spans 12 amino acids. CDR3 coding DNA: TGTGCCAGCAAGTCTATGACCGGGGAGCTGTTTTTT. Translation gives CASKSMTGELFF.

V and J are TRBV5-4 and TRBJ1-1, with D possibly being TRBD1 (6 bases). The CDR3 has 13 residues. Trimming took 3 bases from V and 7 from J, leaving 13 bases between them. Germline V gives CDR1 SGHNT, CDR2 YYREEE (reference sequence). The CDR3 loop reads CASSSTRGIEAFF. The CDR3 DNA reads TGTGCCAGCAGCTCGACCAGGGGTATTGAAGCTTTCTTT.

The rearrangement uses TRBV2 and TRBJ2-2, with 7 positions matching TRBD1. Germline V gene lookup returns CDR1 SNHLY and CDR2 FYNNEI. V shed 5 bases, J shed 1 base, and the junction held 7 bases outside the gene matches. This CDR3 has 16 amino acids. The CDR3 region is CASSLQGSLNTGELFF. CDR3 DNA: TGTGCCAGCAGTTTACAGGGGTCCCTGAACACCGGGGAGCTGTTTTTT.

The count of this clone is one. J is TRBJ1-5 and V is TRBV14; D is possibly TRBD1 (6 bases). The V and J ends lost 2 bases and 3 bases respectively, with 14 bases between them. The germline V gene has CDR1 SGHDN and CDR2 FVKESK. The CDR3 runs 16 residues. In nucleotides, the CDR3 is TGTGCCAGCAGCCAACCGTGGACAGCCGTCAATCAGCCCCAGCATTTT. Translation: CASSQPWTAVNQPQHF.

As concerns this clone: Different DNA sequences within this sample yield the same CDR3. The chain carries TRBV10-1 and TRBJ1-1; D not resolved. With 0 bases removed from V and 4 bases from J, the gap between germline ends came to 6 bases. The germline gives CDR1 WNHNN, CDR2 SYGVQD (reference sequence). The CDR3 spans 13 residues. CDR3: CASSESGGTEAFF. CDR3 DNA sequence: TGCGCCAGCAGTGAGTCGGGAGGCACTGAAGCTTTCTTT.

The V gene is TRBV6-6, the J gene TRBJ2-7; 10 nucleotides line up with TRBD1. V shed 6 bases, J shed 7 bases, and the junction held 12 bases outside the gene matches. CDR1 MNHNY and CDR2 SVGAGI come from the germline V gene (reference sequence). CDR3 length: 15 residues. This CDR3 reads CASSSGTGVVLEQYF. The CDR3 nucleotides are TGTGCCAGCAGCTCGGGGACAGGGGTCGTCCTAGAGCAGTACTTC.

The V call is TRBV7-2, the J call TRBJ2-1, with 11 bases identical to TRBD2. Germline CDR1 and CDR2: SGHTA and FQGNSA. The CDR3 is 15 amino acids. The junction had 9 bases not matched to a gene; V was cut back by 5 bases and J by 9 bases. The CDR3 protein is CASSIQTSGIGEQFF. CDR3 in DNA: TGTGCCAGCAGCATCCAGACTAGCGGGATCGGTGAGCAGTTCTTC.

The genes are TRBV6-5 and TRBJ2-1, with D possibly being TRBD1 (5 bases). Germline CDR1 is MNHEY and CDR2 is SVGAGI. Trimming removed 5 bases at V and 3 bases at J, with 14 bases between. The CDR3 is 15 residues long. The CDR3 coding sequence is TGTGCCAGCAGTCCCAGACAGACTTTCTACAATGAGCAGTTCTTC. This gives the protein CASSPRQTFYNEQFF.

This clone was observed a single time. This rearrangement joins TRBV7-2 to TRBJ1-5; TRBD1 matches at 9 bases. This CDR3 spans 16 amino acids. Per the germline V gene, CDR1 is SGHTA and CDR2 is FQGNSA. The ends lost 1 base at V and 4 bases at J; junction bases unmatched: 5. The CDR3 DNA is TGTGCCAGCAGCTTAGGACAGGGGGGGTTTAATCAGCCCCAGCATTTT. This encodes CASSLGQGGFNQPQHF.

The chain uses TRBV5-6 and TRBJ2-7; 8 bases agree with TRBD1. The CDR3 consists of 11 residues. Germline lookup yields CDR1 SGHDT and CDR2 YYEEEE. V shed 3 bases, J shed 11 bases, and the junction held 4 bases outside the gene matches. This CDR3 reads CASSSGQVKYF. CDR3 DNA sequence: TGTGCCAGCAGCTCGGGACAGGTCAAGTACTTC.

V is TRBV25-1 and J is TRBJ2-7; possible D gene TRBD1, 5 bases. The CDR3 consists of 13 residues. V dropped 3 bases and J dropped 3 bases, with 9 bases sitting between them. CDR1 and CDR2 from the germline V gene are MGHDK and SYGVNS. Here the CDR3 DNA reads TGTGCCAGCAGTGAGACAGCTAACTACGAGCAGTACTTC. It codes for CASSETANYEQYF.

J is TRBJ1-1 and V is TRBV9, with no clear D. The CDR3 runs 12 residues. V shed 3 bases and J shed 4 bases, with 7 bases lying between them. Germline V lookup: CDR1 SGDLS, CDR2 YYNGEE. The CDR3 nucleotides are TGTGCCAGCAGCGGCCCGGGCACTGAAGCTTTCTTT. Residues: CASSGPGTEAFF.

V is TRBV18 and J is TRBJ1-5; D might be TRBD1 (5 bases). Germline V gene sequence: CDR1 KGHSH, CDR2 LQKENI. V gave up 2 bases and J gave up 2 bases, with 10 bases separating them. This CDR3 contains 15 residues. CDR3 coding DNA: TGTGCCAGCTCACCAGCAGGGCAGGGCAATCAGCCCCAGCATTTT. Translated: CASSPAGQGNQPQHF.

This chain links TRBV19 with TRBJ2-5, with TRBD1 matching 8 bases. Germline V gene data show CDR1 as LNHDA and CDR2 as SQIVND (reference sequence). V was pared by 3 bases and J by 3 bases, with 3 bases of the junction left unmatched. The CDR3 runs to 14 residues. CDR3 DNA: TGTGCCAGTAGTATTCGGACAGGGAAAGAGACCCAGTACTTC. Translated, it gives CASSIRTGKETQYF.